These 29 T cell receptor beta chains share one sample of origin, sequenced in a study of T cells in Graves' hyperthyroidism and ophthalmopathy. The investigators amplified TCR beta CDR3 regions from RNA transcripts. The TCR CDR3 first-round RT-PCR relied on the HTBI primer set. TCRdb called the multiplex PCR reads again in MiXCR, with one record for every CDR3 protein. The repertoire holds hundreds of thousands of distinct CDR3 sequences, with roughly a sixth as singletons. The sequencing sample was made of blood. Receptors originate from a woman between 45 and 65 years old with Graves' hyperthyroidism that later progressed to Graves' ophthalmopathy.

This sequence joins TRBV6-6 and TRBJ1-5; D gene ambiguous. V was shortened by 0 bases and J by 3 bases, with 6 bases between the two germline ends. The CDR3 covers 14 residues. CDR1 is MNHNY and CDR2 is SVGAGI in the germline V gene (reference sequence). The CDR3 DNA is TGTGCCAGCAGTTACTCCAAGAACAATCAGCCCCAGCATTTT. Its translation: CASSYSKNNQPQHF.

On this clonotype: This may stem from a read error, because a much larger clone lies one nucleotide away. The chain recombines TRBV27 with TRBJ2-3; 9 bases are a match to TRBD2. Looked up from germline, CDR1 is MNHEY and CDR2 is SMNVEV (reference sequence). The CDR3 consists of 15 residues. The CDR3 nucleotides read TGTGCCAGCAGTAGGTTAATAGCGGGGGCAGATGCGCAGTATTTT. The encoded protein is CASSRLIAGADAQYF.

This clonotype occurred many times. This chain connects TRBV30 to TRBJ1-1; D uncertain. Germline V lookup: CDR1 GTSNPN, CDR2 SVGIG (reference sequence). The CDR3 runs 11 residues. CDR3 protein: CVGERNTEAFF. As DNA, the CDR3 is TGTGTTGGGGAAAGGAACACTGAAGCTTTCTTT.

There are many counts of this clonotype. The chain has TRBV9 and TRBJ1-5, with a possible D match to TRBD1 (6 bases). V lost 3 bases to trimming and J lost 0 bases, with 16 bases between them. There are 17 residues in the CDR3. Per germline, CDR1 SGDLS and CDR2 YYNGEE. CDR3 sequence: CASSAGGGQYSNQPQHF. CDR3 sequence (DNA): TGTGCCAGCAGCGCCGGTGGAGGACAGTATAGCAATCAGCCCCAGCATTTT.

This clonotype was found many times. The J gene is TRBJ2-1, the V gene TRBV6-5, with 7 positions matching TRBD2. Per germline, CDR1 MNHEY and CDR2 SVGAGI. This CDR3 has 16 amino acids. After removal of 0 bases from V and 8 bases from J, the junction contained 10 bases not matched to a gene. The CDR3 sequence is CASSYSGGFGNDEQFF. In DNA, the CDR3 is TGTGCCAGCAGTTACTCGGGGGGGTTCGGCAATGATGAGCAGTTCTTC.

The chain couples TRBV6-1 to TRBJ2-7, with 8 bases lining up with TRBD1. With V trimmed by 7 bases and J by 1 base, 6 bases remained unmatched. Germline lookup yields CDR1 MNHNS and CDR2 SASEGT. The CDR3 covers 14 residues. The CDR3 is CASNPGQVSYEQYF. In DNA form, the CDR3 reads TGTGCCAGCAATCCGGGACAGGTTTCCTACGAGCAGTACTTC.

This clonotype was seen a few times. This chain joins TRBV20-1 and TRBJ1-1; TRBD1 matches 9 bases. The V segment lost 1 base and the J segment 0 bases; nucleotides outside the gene matches: 6. The CDR3 runs to 16 residues. Germline CDR1 is DFQATT and CDR2 is SNEGSKA (reference sequence). The CDR3 spells CSARATGGRMNTEAFF. CDR3 DNA: TGCAGTGCTAGAGCGACAGGGGGACGAATGAACACTGAAGCTTTCTTT.

This clonotype appeared many times. At one of its ends the junction is not consistent with the germline gene, which may arise from a read error. This chain joins TRBV29-1 and TRBJ1-1, with TRBD1 matching 10 bases. The CDR3 runs 15 residues. Germline V gene sequence: CDR1 SQVTM, CDR2 ANQGSEA. The CDR3 nucleotides are TGCAGCGTGGAAGGACAGGGGGGAAGTGGGACTGAAGCTTTCTTT. This sequence encodes CSVEGQGGSGTEAFF.

This clonotype came up many times. The rearrangement joins TRBV11-3 to TRBJ2-5; D is uncertain. Germline CDR1 SGHNT, CDR2 YENEEA. CDR3 length: 16 residues. V lost 1 base to trimming and J lost 4 bases, with 16 bases between them. CDR3 sequence reads: CASSLVETLFGETQYF. CDR3 coding DNA: TGTGCCAGCAGCTTAGTCGAGACCCTATTCGGAGAGACCCAGTACTTC.

The chain recombines TRBV6-2 or TRBV6-3 with TRBJ1-2; TRBD1 aligns across 7 bases. Germline lookup yields CDR1 MNHEY and CDR2 SVGEGT. The CDR3 has 12 amino acids. Trimming cost V 8 bases and J 6 bases; bases outside gene matches: 6. The CDR3 DNA sequence: TGTGCCAGCCGAGACAGGGCTGATGGCTACACCTTC. This translates into CASRDRADGYTF.

In this sample, this clonotype turned up a few times. The chain recombines TRBV3-1 with TRBJ1-6; TRBD1 aligns across 8 bases. Germline-derived CDR1 and CDR2 are LGHDT and YNNKEL (reference sequence). The V segment lost 3 bases and the J segment 10 bases; nucleotides outside the gene matches: 14. The CDR3 extends over 17 amino acids. The CDR3 sequence is CASSHILGQGGVSPLHF. DNA for the CDR3: TGTGCCAGCAGCCATATACTAGGACAGGGAGGGGTCTCACCCCTCCACTTT. The complete variable domain, with remaining parts taken from reference TRBV3-1 and TRBJ1-6, reads DTAVSQTPKYLVTQMGNDKSIKCEQNLGHDTMYWYKQDSKKFLKIMFSYNNKELIINETVPNRFSPKSPDKAHLNLHINSLELGDSAVYFCASSHILGQGGVSPLHFGNGTRLTVT.

The chain has TRBV19 and TRBJ2-1; 8 bases agree with TRBD1. The CDR3 is 16 amino acids. Looked up from germline, CDR1 is LNHDA and CDR2 is SQIVND (reference sequence). Losses at the gene ends were 5 bases for V and 8 bases for J; bases not matched to a gene: 14. CDR3 nucleotide sequence: TGTGCCAGTAGTCCCCCCAGGCAGGGGGCTGGGGATGAGCAGTTCTTC. This encodes CASSPPRQGAGDEQFF.

About this clonotype itself: One base away lies a much larger clone, so this may be a sequencing read error. V usage is TRBV30 and J usage is TRBJ1-2, with no clear D. The germline gives CDR1 GTSNPN, CDR2 SVGIG (reference sequence). Between the trimmed V and J ends, which lost 1 base and 2 bases, there was a span of 11 bases. The CDR3 contains 14 residues. The CDR3 DNA follows: TGTGCCTGGAGTGCGGAGACACTCAACTATGGCTACACCTTC. Protein product: CAWSAETLNYGYTF.

This clonotype came up a few times. This rearrangement joins TRBV5-1 to TRBJ1-3, with D possibly TRBD1 on 5 matching bases. With 3 bases removed from V and 8 bases from J, the gap between germline ends came to 21 bases. The CDR3 covers 16 residues. The germline gives CDR1 SGHRS, CDR2 YFSETQ. The CDR3 loop reads CASSWTIRAAEDTIYF. CDR3 DNA sequence: TGCGCCAGCAGCTGGACGATCAGGGCAGCGGAGGACACCATATATTTT.

This clonotype came up a few times. The V and J genes are TRBV27 and TRBJ2-7; TRBD1 agrees at 8 bases. Germline V gives CDR1 MNHEY, CDR2 SMNVEV (reference sequence). Unmatched junction bases numbered 11, after V lost 6 bases and J lost 1 base. The CDR3 covers 16 residues. CDR3 sequence (DNA): TGTGCCAGCAGCCAAAACCTGGGACAGGTTTCCTACGAGCAGTACTTC. It yields the protein CASSQNLGQVSYEQYF.

This clonotype came up once. The chain links TRBV29-1 to TRBJ1-5, with D unresolved. V was cut by 0 bases and J by 16 bases, with 13 bases left in between. Germline-derived CDR1 and CDR2 are SQVTM and ANQGSEA. CDR3 size: 11 residues. Written as DNA, the CDR3 is TGCAGCGTTGAAGATCTGGGCAGGATACATTTT. This sequence encodes CSVEDLGRIHF.

V gene TRBV29-1 combines with J gene TRBJ1-2; no clear D. The germline V gene has CDR1 SQVTM and CDR2 ANQGSEA. V lost 1 base and J lost 2, with 5 bases in between. This CDR3 region has 12 residues. The CDR3, as DNA: TGCAGCGTTGAAGGAGACAACTATGGCTACACCTTC. It yields the protein CSVEGDNYGYTF.

This CDR3 reads CASSTQGIREKLFF. DNA of the CDR3: TGTGCCAGCAGTACACAGGGGATACGTGAAAAACTGTTTTTT. This chain links TRBV28 with TRBJ1-4, with 7 positions matching TRBD1. J was trimmed by 7 bases and V by 5 bases; bases with no gene match: 7. Germline CDR1 and CDR2: MDHEN and SYDVKM. CDR3 length: 14 amino acids.

This clonotype was recorded many times. CDR3 region: CASRIRDRTGNEQFF. CDR3 sequence (DNA): TGTGCCAGCAGGATCCGGGACAGGACTGGCAATGAGCAGTTCTTC. The gene calls are TRBV2 and TRBJ2-1; 8 positions agree with TRBD1. This CDR3 region has 15 residues. The germline gives CDR1 SNHLY, CDR2 FYNNEI. The V segment lost 6 bases and the J segment 6 bases; nucleotides outside the gene matches: 10.

Written as DNA, the CDR3 is TGTGCCAGCAGCGAACGGATTGGGGGGCCGAACACTGAAGCTTTCTTT. It yields the protein CASSERIGGPNTEAFF. The chain has TRBV9 and TRBJ1-1; possibly TRBD1 for D (6 bases). Germline V gene data show CDR1 as SGDLS and CDR2 as YYNGEE. V was clipped by 3 bases and J by 1 base, with 16 bases between them. CDR3 length equals 16 residues.

This clonotype showed up many times. The chain combines TRBV20-1 with TRBJ1-2; D not certain. Germline lookup yields CDR1 DFQATT and CDR2 SNEGSKA (reference sequence). The ends were cut back, 2 bases at V and 1 base at J, with 11 bases in the middle. The CDR3 covers 14 residues. The DNA for the CDR3 is TGCAGTGCTAGAAAGATAAGCGTTAACTATGGCTACACCTTC. Residues: CSARKISVNYGYTF.

This clonotype was counted a few times. The gene calls are TRBV7-9 and TRBJ2-3; no clear D. The CDR3 length is 14 residues. V was trimmed by 5 bases and J by 4 bases, leaving 13 bases between them. CDR1 is SEHNR, CDR2 FQNEAQ, per germline (reference sequence). The CDR3 here is CASSPPGVADTQYF. The CDR3 DNA sequence: TGTGCCAGCAGCCCGCCAGGTGTGGCAGATACGCAGTATTTT.

This clonotype was seen repeatedly, ten times or more. The V and J genes are TRBV7-3 and TRBJ2-1, with 9 bases aligning to TRBD2. CDR1 is SGHTA and CDR2 is FQGTGA in the germline V gene. V shed 5 bases and J 10 bases; nucleotides not matched to a gene: 6. The CDR3 extends over 13 amino acids. In DNA, the CDR3 is TGTGCCAGCAGCCCCAGCGGGGGGAGCGAGCAGTTCTTC. Translating it yields CASSPSGGSEQFF.

Only one count was recorded for this clonotype. J is TRBJ2-4 and V is TRBV12-3 or TRBV12-4; TRBD1 matches 12 bases. CDR3 size: 16 residues. The V gene end was trimmed by 2 bases and the J gene end by 7 bases; junction bases not matched to a gene: 6. The DNA of the CDR3 is TGTGCCAGCAGTTTACAGGGACAGGGGGCGAGGAACATTCAGTACTTC. Protein product: CASSLQGQGARNIQYF.

In this sample, this clonotype turned up a few times. The chain links TRBV15 to TRBJ2-3; D tentatively reads TRBD1 or TRBD2 (5 bases each). V shed 8 bases and J shed 3 bases, with 15 bases lying between them. The CDR3 totals 14 residues. In germline, CDR1 is LNHNV, CDR2 YYDKDF (reference sequence). CDR3 sequence reads: CATSVGGETDTQYF. The CDR3 bases are TGTGCCACCTCGGTTGGGGGTGAGACAGATACGCAGTATTTT.

This clonotype was seen repeatedly, ten times or more. This chain connects TRBV30 to TRBJ2-7; D is ambiguous. V was pared by 2 bases and J by 6 bases, with 11 bases between. From germline, CDR1 is GTSNPN and CDR2 SVGIG (reference sequence). The CDR3 runs to 12 residues. CDR3: CAWSRIHTEQYF. CDR3 DNA sequence: TGTGCCTGGAGTAGGATACACACCGAGCAGTACTTC.

Many counts were recorded for this clonotype. For the CDR3, the DNA is TGTGCCAGCAGTTTGACGGGGGTGAGGAATGAGCAGTTCTTC. It is translated as CASSLTGVRNEQFF. This sequence joins TRBV12-3 or TRBV12-4 and TRBJ2-1; the D gene is possibly TRBD2 (6 bases). The CDR3 has 14 residues. The V end lost 3 bases, the J end lost 7 bases, and 13 bases lay between the germline ends.

The rearrangement links TRBV10-3 to TRBJ2-3; D may match TRBD1 or TRBD2 (5 bases each). Germline V CDR1 and CDR2: ENHRY, SYGVKD. The CDR3 spans 15 residues. The V end lost 4 bases, the J end lost 2 bases, and 13 bases lay between the germline ends. CDR3 residues: CAISGTGTNTDTQYF. The DNA for the CDR3 is TGTGCCATCAGTGGAACCGGGACGAACACAGATACGCAGTATTTT.

Comments on this clonotype: Germline is not matched at one junction end, which may reflect a read error. The V gene is TRBV5-1, the J gene TRBJ2-7; D might be TRBD1 or TRBD2, each matching 5 bases. Germline CDR1 is SGHRS and CDR2 is YFSETQ. This CDR3 spans 12 amino acids. CDR3: CASGLWGTEQYF. CDR3 DNA sequence: TGCGCCAGCGGCTTGTGGGGGACCGAGCAGTACTTC.